Listed below are T cell receptor beta chains from one sample, sequenced in a study of graft-versus-host responses after intestinal transplantation. The table came from immunoSEQ multiplex PCR; TCRdb's copy has only in-frame clones and leaves some out. This table has more than 13,000 clones, almost 70% appearing once. Sequenced here: ileum tissue, sampled 717 days after intestinal transplantation. Source of these receptors: a human patient who received an intestinal transplant, so some T cells may come from the graft donor. CDR3s include the opening cysteine and the closing phenylalanine or tryptophan. Fields, in order: D gene, clone size, J gene, V gene, CDR3 DNA, CDR3 protein. The D gene is left open where the match is weak. Clone size appears in some rows only: once, few, many, or a class for an expanded clone.

d_call: TRBD2
clone_size: NA
j_call: TRBJ2-3
v_call: TRBV14
cdr3_nt: TGTGCCAGCAGCCGTAGCGGGAGTCAGGCAGATACGCAGTATTTT
cdr3_aa: CASSRSGSQADTQYF

d_call: NA
clone_size: NA
j_call: TRBJ2-7
v_call: TRBV5-1
cdr3_nt: TGCGCCAGCGGACATGACGGGGGAGTCTACGAGCAGTACTTC
cdr3_aa: CASGHDGGVYEQYF

d_call: NA
clone_size: NA
j_call: TRBJ2-1
v_call: TRBV11-2
cdr3_nt: TGTGCCAGCAGCTTACTCCAGGGGGGGGCTGAGCAGTTCTTC
cdr3_aa: CASSLLQGGAEQFF

d_call: TRBD2
clone_size: few
j_call: TRBJ2-7
v_call: TRBV5-1
cdr3_nt: TGCGCCAGCAGCTTCGGGCTAGCGGGGAGAGGGTCATTGGACGAGCAGTACTTC
cdr3_aa: CASSFGLAGRGSLDEQYF

d_call: NA
clone_size: few
j_call: TRBJ1-2
v_call: TRBV1
cdr3_nt: TGCACCAGCAGCCAAGAGGGGGACTATGGCTACACCTTC
cdr3_aa: CTSSQEGDYGYTF

d_call: NA
clone_size: few
j_call: TRBJ2-5
v_call: TRBV11-2
cdr3_nt: TGTGCCAGCAGCTTTGGTGAGACCCAGTACTTC
cdr3_aa: CASSFGETQYF

d_call: NA
clone_size: NA
j_call: TRBJ1-4
v_call: TRBV5-8
cdr3_nt: TGTGCCAGCAGCAGAAGGGACACTGCCCATGAAAAACTGTTTTTT
cdr3_aa: CASSRRDTAHEKLFF

d_call: TRBD2
clone_size: NA
j_call: TRBJ2-7
v_call: TRBV28
cdr3_nt: TGTGCCAGCAGTCCCGGGACTAGCGGGAGGGCCCGCGAGCAGTACTTC
cdr3_aa: CASSPGTSGRAREQYF

d_call: TRBD1
clone_size: NA
j_call: TRBJ1-4
v_call: TRBV19
cdr3_nt: TGTGCCAGTAGTATCGGGACAGGGCTTAGTGAAAAACTGTTTTTT
cdr3_aa: CASSIGTGLSEKLFF

d_call: TRBD2
clone_size: NA
j_call: TRBJ2-2
v_call: TRBV30
cdr3_nt: TGTGCCTGGAGTGTACTCGCGGGGGGGCCCGGGGAGCTGTTTTTT
cdr3_aa: CAWSVLAGGPGELFF

d_call: NA
clone_size: NA
j_call: TRBJ2-2
v_call: TRBV4-3
cdr3_nt: TGCGCCAGCAGCCAATTAATTAACACCGGGGAGCTGTTTTTT
cdr3_aa: CASSQLINTGELFF

d_call: TRBD1
clone_size: NA
j_call: TRBJ2-7
v_call: TRBV5-6
cdr3_nt: TGTGCCAGCAGCTTGTTTGGGACAGATTACGAGCAGTACTTC
cdr3_aa: CASSLFGTDYEQYF

d_call: TRBD2
clone_size: NA
j_call: TRBJ2-7
v_call: TRBV6-1
cdr3_nt: TGTGCCAGCAGTGGTCTAGCGGGAGGCCGGGGCTACGAGCAGTACTTC
cdr3_aa: CASSGLAGGRGYEQYF

d_call: NA
clone_size: NA
j_call: TRBJ1-2
v_call: TRBV27
cdr3_nt: TGTGCCAGCAGCGTAAGCGCCGCAGACTATTATGGCTACACCTTC
cdr3_aa: CASSVSAADYYGYTF

d_call: TRBD1
clone_size: few
j_call: TRBJ1-5
v_call: TRBV5-1
cdr3_nt: TGCGCCAGCAGCCCTTCCGGGACAGCTCTCGGGAGCAATCAGCCCCAGCATTTT
cdr3_aa: CASSPSGTALGSNQPQHF

d_call: NA
clone_size: NA
j_call: TRBJ2-2
v_call: TRBV19
cdr3_nt: TGTGCCAGTAGTATAACCCCACAGGGCGGCGGGGAGCTGTTTTTT
cdr3_aa: CASSITPQGGGELFF

d_call: NA
clone_size: NA
j_call: TRBJ1-5
v_call: TRBV29-1
cdr3_nt: TGCAGCGGCGAGGTCACGGGGCAGCCCCAGCATTTT
cdr3_aa: CSGEVTGQPQHF

d_call: NA
clone_size: NA
j_call: TRBJ1-5
v_call: TRBV10-2
cdr3_nt: TGCGCCAGCAGTGAGTGGGACAAAAATCAGCCCCAGCATTTT
cdr3_aa: CASSEWDKNQPQHF

d_call: NA
clone_size: NA
j_call: TRBJ1-4
v_call: TRBV2
cdr3_nt: TGTGCCAGCAGTGCGGGGGGTACTAATGAAAAACTGTTTTTT
cdr3_aa: CASSAGGTNEKLFF

d_call: TRBD2
clone_size: NA
j_call: TRBJ2-3
v_call: TRBV7-2
cdr3_nt: TGTGCCAGCAGCGCTAAACTAGCGGGGGGCCAAGATACGCAGTATTTT
cdr3_aa: CASSAKLAGGQDTQYF

d_call: TRBD1
clone_size: NA
j_call: TRBJ1-5
v_call: TRBV29-1
cdr3_nt: TGCAGCGTTATAGGACAGGCCAATCAGCCCCAGCATTTT
cdr3_aa: CSVIGQANQPQHF

d_call: TRBD1
clone_size: NA
j_call: TRBJ1-2
v_call: TRBV19
cdr3_nt: TGTGCCAGTAATAGACAGGGGGTGACTGGCTACACCTTC
cdr3_aa: CASNRQGVTGYTF

d_call: NA
clone_size: NA
j_call: TRBJ2-7
v_call: TRBV16
cdr3_nt: TGTGCCAGCAGCCAATCTGGTGGGACGAACAAGCAGTACTTC
cdr3_aa: CASSQSGGTNKQYF

d_call: NA
clone_size: NA
j_call: TRBJ2-7
v_call: TRBV28
cdr3_nt: TGTGCCAGCAGAAGGCTGCGGGGTACCTACGAGCAGTACTTC
cdr3_aa: CASRRLRGTYEQYF

d_call: TRBD1
clone_size: few
j_call: TRBJ2-7
v_call: TRBV2
cdr3_nt: TGTGCCAGCAATCCCGGGGGGACAGGGTACTACGAGCAGTACTTC
cdr3_aa: CASNPGGTGYYEQYF

d_call: NA
clone_size: NA
j_call: TRBJ2-7
v_call: TRBV5-4
cdr3_nt: TGTGCCAGCAGCTCGAAGGTGGGGGGAAAATCCTACGAGCAGTACTTC
cdr3_aa: CASSSKVGGKSYEQYF